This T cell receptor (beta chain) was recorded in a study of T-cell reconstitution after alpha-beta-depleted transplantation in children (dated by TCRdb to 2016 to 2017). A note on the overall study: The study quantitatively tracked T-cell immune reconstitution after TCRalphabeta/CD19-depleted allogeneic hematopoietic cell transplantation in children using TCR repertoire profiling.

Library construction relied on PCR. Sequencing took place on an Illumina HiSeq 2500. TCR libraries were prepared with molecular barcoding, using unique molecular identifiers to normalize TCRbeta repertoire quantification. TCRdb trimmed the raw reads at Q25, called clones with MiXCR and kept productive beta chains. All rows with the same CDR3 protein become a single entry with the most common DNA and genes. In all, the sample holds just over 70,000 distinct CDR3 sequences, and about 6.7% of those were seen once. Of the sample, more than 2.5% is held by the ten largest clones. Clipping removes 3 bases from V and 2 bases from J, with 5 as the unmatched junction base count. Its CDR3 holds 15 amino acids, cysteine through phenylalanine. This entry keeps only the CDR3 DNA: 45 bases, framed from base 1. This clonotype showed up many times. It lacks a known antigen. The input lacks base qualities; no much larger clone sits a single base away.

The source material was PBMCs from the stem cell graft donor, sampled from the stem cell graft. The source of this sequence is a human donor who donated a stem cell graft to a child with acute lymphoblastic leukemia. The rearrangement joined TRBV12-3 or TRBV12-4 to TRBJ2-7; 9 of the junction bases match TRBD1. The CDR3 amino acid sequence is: CASSFAGQGPYEQYF. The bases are TGTGCCAGCAGTTTTGCGGGACAGGGACCCTACGAGCAGTACTTC.